This paragraph covers one T cell receptor (beta chain) sequence. Its antigen is not identified. Trimming pared 2 bases from V and 10 bases from J, leaving 14 bases between. This CDR3 spans 14 amino acids. Germline V gene sequence: CDR1 LNHDA, CDR2 SQIVND (reference sequence). The data originate from a study of T cell repertoires in cytomegalovirus infection. Study overall: HLA-C-restricted CMV epitopes, recently identified, and well-studied HLA-B-restricted ones were used by the study. Overall study findings and caveats: Ex vivo responses were dominated by HLA-C-restricted CMV-specific TCR beta clonotypes.

TCRdb itself ran the reads through MiXCR, one entry per CDR3 protein. The table lists some 920,000 distinct CDR3 sequences, roughly 30% of them singletons. The sample here was cultured CD8+ T cells from PBMCs, taken from culture after CMV antigen stimulation. This chain connects TRBV19 to TRBJ1-4; D is ambiguous. This clonotype originated in a human donor in good health (CMV status not recorded). Some clones in this sample may be carry-over from other donors' samples. As DNA, the CDR3 is TGTGCCAGTAGTATAACTGAACAGAGAGGAAAACTGTTTTTT. Amino acid sequence: CASSITEQRGKLFF.